The 23 T cell receptor beta chains presented below share a single source sample, sequenced in a study of T cells in Graves' hyperthyroidism and ophthalmopathy. Using RNA transcripts as the source, TCR beta CDR3 regions were amplified. The TCR CDR3 was amplified in a first-round RT-PCR using the HTBI primer set. Each CDR3 protein is one row after TCRdb ran MiXCR on the multiplex PCR reads. The sample has 200,000 to 250,000 distinct CDR3 sequences; roughly a sixth are singletons. Sequenced input: blood. All receptors derive from a man in his fifties or sixties with Graves' hyperthyroidism.

This clonotype occurred many times. This chain uses TRBV12-3 or TRBV12-4 with TRBJ2-7; TRBD2 agrees at 13 bases. The CDR3 has 14 amino acids. V lost 6 bases to trimming and J lost 5 bases; unmatched junction nucleotides: 4. The CDR3 loop reads CASSRTSGSNEQYF. As DNA, the CDR3 is TGTGCCAGCAGCCGGACTAGCGGGAGTAACGAGCAGTACTTC.

In its sample, this clonotype was seen a few times. V is TRBV20-1 and J is TRBJ2-3, with D possibly being TRBD2 (6 bases). Germline V gives CDR1 DFQATT, CDR2 SNEGSKA (reference sequence). V was clipped by 5 bases and J by 5 bases, with 26 bases between them. The CDR3 has 17 amino acids. The CDR3: CSAVVTPGLAAGDTQYF. The DNA for the CDR3 is TGCAGTGCTGTTGTAACCCCGGGACTCGCAGCGGGAGATACGCAGTATTTT.

This clonotype was detected a few times. The chain couples TRBV7-2 to TRBJ2-3; TRBD1 agrees at 9 bases. This CDR3 comprises 15 residues. Looked up from germline, CDR1 is SGHTA and CDR2 is FQGNSA. Germline trimming cut 5 bases from V and 3 bases from J; bases unmatched to any gene: 6. The CDR3 sequence: CASSPGQGGTDTQYF. DNA of the CDR3: TGTGCCAGCAGCCCGGGACAGGGAGGGACAGATACGCAGTATTTT.

This clonotype was seen a few times. The chain combines TRBV2 with TRBJ2-1; D is undetermined. Germline lookup yields CDR1 SNHLY and CDR2 FYNNEI. The CDR3 loop spans 12 amino acids. V was cut by 2 bases and J by 5 bases, with 4 bases left in between. The CDR3 is CASSETHNEQFF. CDR3 in DNA: TGTGCCAGCAGTGAAACCCACAATGAGCAGTTCTTC.

This clonotype was detected a few times. This rearrangement joins TRBV9 to TRBJ1-3, with a tentative D call TRBD1 (5 bases). Germline CDR1 is SGDLS and CDR2 is YYNGEE. Trimming stripped 4 bases from V and 3 bases from J, with 14 bases between. The CDR3 sequence is 15 residues long. CDR3 coding DNA: TGTGCCAGCAGCAAAGGGGCTCAAGGTGGAAACACCATATATTTT. Translation: CASSKGAQGGNTIYF.

This chain uses TRBV10-3 with TRBJ2-4, with D possibly matching TRBD2 (5 bases). V lost 4 bases and J lost 5, with 9 bases in between. Per germline, CDR1 ENHRY and CDR2 SYGVKD. The CDR3 is 13 residues long. In nucleotides, the CDR3 is TGTGCCATCAGTGGAGGGTGGGAAAACATTCAGTACTTC. This translates into CAISGGWENIQYF.

This clonotype occurred many times. V gene TRBV20-1 combines with J gene TRBJ2-1, with 7 bases fitting TRBD2. Per germline, CDR1 DFQATT and CDR2 SNEGSKA (reference sequence). CDR3 length: 14 amino acids. V shed 6 bases and J 5 bases; nucleotides not matched to a gene: 10. As DNA, the CDR3 is TGCAGTGCCAAAAGAAGCGGGGCCAACAATGAGCAGTTCTTC. This codes for CSAKRSGANNEQFF.

This clonotype was counted between two and nine times. This chain uses TRBV2 with TRBJ2-7, with D possibly being TRBD1 or TRBD2 (5 bases each). This CDR3 region has 14 residues. With 8 bases removed from V and 1 base from J, the gap between germline ends came to 15 bases. Germline loops: CDR1 SNHLY, CDR2 FYNNEI. The CDR3 nucleotides read TGTGCCAGCGATAGGGGAGTATCGTCCTACGAGCAGTACTTC. Its protein is CASDRGVSSYEQYF.

This clonotype was observed at least ten times. The J gene is TRBJ2-2, the V gene TRBV24-1; 10 nucleotides agree with TRBD2. Losses at the gene ends were 1 base for V and 5 bases for J; bases not matched to a gene: 6. CDR3 length: 17 residues. Per germline, CDR1 KGHDR and CDR2 SFDVKD. This CDR3 reads CATSDFSGRSGTGELFF. The CDR3 nucleotides read TGTGCCACCAGTGATTTTAGCGGGAGGTCGGGGACCGGGGAGCTGTTTTTT.

The table lists this clonotype with many counts. This rearrangement joins TRBV28 to TRBJ2-3; TRBD2 matches 11 bases. Trimming at V came to 8 bases and at J to 0 bases, leaving 19 bases not matched to a gene. Germline values: CDR1 MDHEN, CDR2 SYDVKM. The CDR3 spans 20 residues. The CDR3 protein is CASPILGGSGRASSTDTQYF. Written as DNA, the CDR3 is TGTGCCAGCCCAATATTGGGTGGTAGCGGGAGGGCCTCTAGCACAGATACGCAGTATTTT.

The genes are TRBV7-2 and TRBJ1-6; 9 bases match TRBD1. The ends lost 1 base at V and 7 bases at J; junction bases unmatched: 2. Germline V gene data show CDR1 as SGHTA and CDR2 as FQGNSA. The CDR3 contains 15 residues. CDR3 bases: TGTGCCAGCAGCTTAGTACAGGGGGCGAATTCACCCCTCCACTTT. Encoded protein: CASSLVQGANSPLHF. The full variable domain, completed using reference TRBV7-2 and TRBJ1-6, is GAGVSQSPSNKVTEKGKDVELRCDPISGHTALYWYRQSLGQGLEFLIYFQGNSAPDKSGLPSDRFSAERTGGSVSTLTIQRTQQEDSAVYLCASSLVQGANSPLHFGNGTRLTVT.

The sample holds many counts of this clonotype. The chain combines TRBV6-1 with TRBJ2-3; 7 positions agree with TRBD2. CDR1 MNHNS and CDR2 SASEGT come from the germline V gene. V was clipped by 1 base and J by 1 base; unmatched bases: 2. CDR3 size: 15 residues. Here the CDR3 reads CASSEGREGTDTQYF. The CDR3 nucleotides read TGTGCCAGCAGTGAAGGACGGGAGGGCACAGATACGCAGTATTTT.

This clonotype has a count of ten or more. The rearrangement joins TRBV12-3 or TRBV12-4 to TRBJ2-1; 9 bases agree with TRBD1. The J segment lost 8 bases and the V segment lost 1 base, leaving 0 bases of the junction unmatched. The CDR3 is 13 residues long. CDR3 bases: TGTGCCAGCAGTTTAGGGACAGGGGATGAGCAGTTCTTC. This gives the protein CASSLGTGDEQFF.

This clonotype occurred many times. The V and J genes are TRBV10-2 and TRBJ2-1; unclear D gene. This CDR3 is 11 amino acids long. Deletions cut 8 bases from V and 11 bases from J, with 13 bases between. Germline values: CDR1 WSHSY, CDR2 SAAADI. In DNA form, the CDR3 reads TGCGCCAGCCGAGACTTGCTTCAGCAGTTCTTC. Translated, it gives CASRDLLQQFF.

This clonotype was counted many times. The chain recombines TRBV7-2 with TRBJ2-1; 10 nucleotides agree with TRBD2. Trimming took 6 bases from V and 2 from J; bases not matched to a gene: 4. This CDR3 spans 15 amino acids. CDR1 and CDR2 (germline): SGHTA, FQGNSA. The CDR3 DNA reads TGTGCCAGCAGGAGCGGGAGGGCCACCTACAATGAGCAGTTCTTC. Its protein is CASRSGRATYNEQFF.

This clonotype was seen at least ten times. The V gene is TRBV3-1, the J gene TRBJ1-6; D may be TRBD1 (5 bases). The CDR3 consists of 15 residues. Germline assignment: CDR1 LGHDT and CDR2 YNNKEL (reference sequence). Trimming shortened V by 0 bases and J by 8 bases, and 11 bases separated the two germline ends. The CDR3 loop is CASSQERGWDSPLHF. CDR3 sequence (DNA): TGTGCCAGCAGCCAAGAACGGGGGTGGGATTCACCCCTCCACTTT.

Details on this clonotype: A much larger clone differs by one base, so this may be a read error. CDR3 in amino acids: CSASRDTDAQYF. The CDR3 region has the DNA TGCAGTGCTAGTAGAGACACAGATGCGCAGTATTTT. The chain joins TRBV20-1 to TRBJ2-3; D is undetermined. The germline CDR1 and CDR2 sequences are DFQATT and SNEGSKA (reference sequence). The length of the CDR3 is 12 residues.

This clonotype was counted a few times. The chain links TRBV5-1 to TRBJ2-1; D gene ambiguous. CDR3 length: 14 amino acids. Germline CDR1 SGHRS, CDR2 YFSETQ. Trimming left V 0 bases short and J 9 bases short, with 13 bases between. For the CDR3, the DNA is TGCGCCAGCAGCTTGGCCAACCCCCAAAGTGAGCAGTTCTTC. Amino acid sequence: CASSLANPQSEQFF.

This clonotype was observed a handful of times. A read error is possible here, since a much larger clone lies one base away. The gene calls are TRBV28 and TRBJ2-3; no clear D gene. The CDR3 has 15 amino acids. Germline V lookup: CDR1 MDHEN, CDR2 SYDVKM. The DNA of the CDR3 is TGTGCCAGCCTAAAGCCGGCGAGGAACACAGATACGCAGTGTTTT. This sequence encodes CASLKPARNTDTQCF.

This clonotype was counted between two and nine times. V and J are TRBV6-2 or TRBV6-3 and TRBJ2-1, with TRBD2 matching over 11 bases. V shed 6 bases, J shed 0 bases, and the junction held 7 bases outside the gene matches. Germline CDR1 MNHEY, CDR2 SVGEGT. The CDR3 covers 17 residues. The DNA of the CDR3 is TGTGCCAGCAGACCGACTAGCGGGAAGAGCTCCTACAATGAGCAGTTCTTC. Translation: CASRPTSGKSSYNEQFF.

This rearrangement joins TRBV4-1 to TRBJ2-1, with 11 bases lining up with TRBD2. J gave up 8 bases and V 2 bases, and 8 bases lay outside the gene matches. CDR1 is MGHRA, CDR2 YSYEKL, per germline. CDR3 length: 16 amino acids. CDR3 in amino acids: CASSQLTSGTRDEQFF. The CDR3 bases are TGCGCCAGCAGCCAATTGACTAGCGGGACGAGGGATGAGCAGTTCTTC.

This clonotype was counted at least ten times. V gene TRBV28 combines with J gene TRBJ2-7; 10 bases map to TRBD1. V was clipped by 6 bases and J by 1 base; unmatched bases: 6. Germline CDR1 is MDHEN and CDR2 is SYDVKM. CDR3 length: 15 amino acids. This chain's CDR3 is CASRTGQGGSYEQYF. Here the CDR3 DNA reads TGTGCCAGCAGGACCGGACAGGGGGGATCCTACGAGCAGTACTTC.

The V gene is TRBV5-4, the J gene TRBJ2-1, with TRBD2 matching over 11 bases. The germline V gene encodes CDR1 SGHNT and CDR2 YYREEE (reference sequence). V shed 2 bases and J 4 bases; nucleotides not matched to a gene: 5. This CDR3 has 16 amino acids. CDR3 sequence: CASSLGLAGVYNEQFF. The CDR3 DNA reads TGTGCCAGCAGCTTAGGACTAGCGGGCGTGTACAATGAGCAGTTCTTC.